This T cell receptor (beta chain) was recorded in a study of long-term antiretroviral therapy in people with HIV. The run of the v3.0 immunoSEQ assay was at survey level. The table came from immunoSEQ multiplex PCR; TCRdb's copy has only in-frame clones and leaves some out. Among 25,000 to 35,000 clones listed, more than 85% were seen once. The sample consisted of unsorted PBMCs, taken roughly 6.5 years after starting antiretroviral therapy. The sequence was collected from a woman between 40 and 55 years old with HIV.

The CDR3 loop reads CASSSLTGTGGRTEAFF. In nucleotides, the CDR3 is TGCGCCAGCAGCTCCCTGACGGGAACAGGGGGCCGTACTGAAGCTTTCTTT. This chain links TRBV5-1 with TRBJ1-1, with 9 bases identical to TRBD1. The CDR3 length is 17 residues. Per the germline V gene, CDR1 is SGHRS and CDR2 is YFSETQ. V shed 3 bases, J shed 5 bases, and the junction held 14 bases outside the gene matches.